Reported below is one TCR beta chain. No antigen is known for it. The same CDR3 is also encoded by other DNA sequences in this sample. The data are from a study of shared clonotypes between healthy human individuals. Study at large: Each donor's CD4 naive and CD4 memory cells filled three plates apiece, CD8 naive two, and CD8 memory one.

Measured with immunoSEQ multiplex PCR; TCRdb has only the in-frame clones, and not every one. The table lists a few million clones, approximately 90% of them singletons. Deletions cut 0 bases from V and 2 bases from J, with 8 bases between. The CDR3 runs to 14 residues. The germline V gene has CDR1 LGHNA and CDR2 YSLEER. Overall study results and limits: Clonotypes shared by all four donors outscored non-shared clonotypes in generation probability.

The sample taken for sequencing was naive CD4+ T cells sorted from blood. The subset here: CD45RA+ positively selected. The receptor was derived from a man in his late teens or twenties in good health. The J gene is TRBJ2-7, the V gene TRBV4-3, with D perhaps matching TRBD2 (6 bases). This CDR3 reads CASSQEGGAYEQYF. The CDR3 nucleotides are TGCGCCAGCAGCCAAGAAGGCGGGGCCTACGAGCAGTACTTC.